This TCR beta chain was captured by sequencing in a study of T cell responses to AZD1222 COVID-19 vaccine. Overall study: Some second doses came at about 4 weeks and others at about 12 weeks; these were pooled. Study observations and caveats: Just a handful of AZD1222 recipients tested seropositive at baseline. Possibly, clonal diversity was underestimated; donors were largely white British and included more females. Of spike-specific TCRs, nearly half reportedly target regions left unmutated in variants.

The CDR3 is 10 residues long. Trimming left V 6 bases short and J 8 bases short, with 10 bases between. Germline CDR1 is DFQATT and CDR2 is SNEGSKA (reference sequence). On this clone: Its target is not known.

Assay used: immunoSEQ multiplex PCR; TCRdb lists only in-frame clones, some missing. The sample lists approximately 110,000 clones, roughly 90% seen once, with approximately 1.2% in the top ten. The rearrangement links TRBV20-1 to TRBJ1-2; D is uncertain. Source: peripheral blood, taken on day 0 of AZD1222 vaccination. This clonotype originated in an adult in good health. The CDR3 here is CSASEWGYTF. CDR3 nucleotides: TGCAGTGCAAGCGAGTGGGGCTACACCTTC.